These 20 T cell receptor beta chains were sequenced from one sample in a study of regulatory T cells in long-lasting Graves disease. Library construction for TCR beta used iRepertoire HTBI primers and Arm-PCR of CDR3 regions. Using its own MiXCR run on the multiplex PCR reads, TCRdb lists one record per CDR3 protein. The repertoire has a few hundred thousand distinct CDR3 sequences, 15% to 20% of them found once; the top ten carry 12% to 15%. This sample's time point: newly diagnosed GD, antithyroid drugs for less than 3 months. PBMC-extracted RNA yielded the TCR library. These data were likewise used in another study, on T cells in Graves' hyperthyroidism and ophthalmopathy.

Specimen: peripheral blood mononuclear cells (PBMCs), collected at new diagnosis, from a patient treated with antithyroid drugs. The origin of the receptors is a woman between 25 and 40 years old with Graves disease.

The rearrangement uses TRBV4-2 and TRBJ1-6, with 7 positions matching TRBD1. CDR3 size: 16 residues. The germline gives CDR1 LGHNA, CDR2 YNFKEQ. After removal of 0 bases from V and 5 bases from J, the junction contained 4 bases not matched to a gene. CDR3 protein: CASSQDQGQHNSPLHF. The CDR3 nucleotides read TGTGCCAGCAGCCAAGATCAGGGACAGCATAATTCACCCCTCCACTTT.

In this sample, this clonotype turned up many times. The CDR3 coding sequence is TGTGCCAGCAGTTTCGGGGTAGGGGAAGCTTTCTTT. This codes for CASSFGVGEAFF. The rearrangement joins TRBV12-3 or TRBV12-4 to TRBJ1-1, with D unresolved. This CDR3 is 12 amino acids long. The germline V and J ends were trimmed by 3 bases and 8 bases, with 10 bases remaining between them.

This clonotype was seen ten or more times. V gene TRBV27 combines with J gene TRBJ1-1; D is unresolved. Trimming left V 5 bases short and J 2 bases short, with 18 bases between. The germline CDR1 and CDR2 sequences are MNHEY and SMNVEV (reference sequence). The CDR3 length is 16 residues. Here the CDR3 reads CASSPLLGLGNTEAFF. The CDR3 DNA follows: TGTGCCAGCAGTCCCCTTTTAGGGCTGGGAAACACTGAAGCTTTCTTT.

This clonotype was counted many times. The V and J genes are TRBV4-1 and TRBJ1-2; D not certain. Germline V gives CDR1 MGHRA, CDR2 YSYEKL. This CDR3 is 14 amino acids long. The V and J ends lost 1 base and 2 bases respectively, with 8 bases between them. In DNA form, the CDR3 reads TGCGCCAGCAGCCAAGCCCGGCAGAACTATGGCTACACCTTC. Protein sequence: CASSQARQNYGYTF.

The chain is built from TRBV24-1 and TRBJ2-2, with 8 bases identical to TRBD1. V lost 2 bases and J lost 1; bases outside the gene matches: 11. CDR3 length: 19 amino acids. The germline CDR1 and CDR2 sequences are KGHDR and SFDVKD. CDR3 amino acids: CATSDSSTGAGKNTGELFF. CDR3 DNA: TGTGCCACCAGTGATTCATCGACAGGGGCCGGCAAGAACACCGGGGAGCTGTTTTTT.

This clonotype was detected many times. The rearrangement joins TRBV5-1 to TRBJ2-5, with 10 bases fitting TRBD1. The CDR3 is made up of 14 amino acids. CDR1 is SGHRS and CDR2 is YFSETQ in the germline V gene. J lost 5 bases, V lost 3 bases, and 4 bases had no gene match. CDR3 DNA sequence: TGCGCCAGCAGCTCCGGGACAGGGGCTGAGACCCAGTACTTC. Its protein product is CASSSGTGAETQYF.

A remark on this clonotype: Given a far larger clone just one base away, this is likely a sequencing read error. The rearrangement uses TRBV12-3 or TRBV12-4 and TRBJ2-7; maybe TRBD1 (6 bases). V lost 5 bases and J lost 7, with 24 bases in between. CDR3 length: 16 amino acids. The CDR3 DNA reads TGTGCCAGCAGTGTTCGCAGGGGCATCGGCTACAATGAGCAGTACTTC. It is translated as CASSVRRGIGYNEQYF.

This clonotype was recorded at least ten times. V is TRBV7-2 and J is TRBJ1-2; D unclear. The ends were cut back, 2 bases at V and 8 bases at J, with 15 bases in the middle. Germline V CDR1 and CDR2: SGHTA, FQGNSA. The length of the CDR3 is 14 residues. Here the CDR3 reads CASSLWRGEGGYTF. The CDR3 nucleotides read TGTGCCAGCAGCTTATGGAGAGGTGAAGGGGGCTACACCTTC.

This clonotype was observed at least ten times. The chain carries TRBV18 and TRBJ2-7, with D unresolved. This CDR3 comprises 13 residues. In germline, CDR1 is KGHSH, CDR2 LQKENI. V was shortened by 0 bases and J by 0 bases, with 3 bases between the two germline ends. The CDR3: CASSPPSSYEQYF. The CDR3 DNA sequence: TGTGCCAGCTCACCACCGTCCTCCTACGAGCAGTACTTC.

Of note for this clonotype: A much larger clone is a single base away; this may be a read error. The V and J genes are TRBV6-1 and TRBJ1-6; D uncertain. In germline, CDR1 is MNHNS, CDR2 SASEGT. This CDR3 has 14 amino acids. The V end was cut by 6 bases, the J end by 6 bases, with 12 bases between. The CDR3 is CASREHPFNSPLHF. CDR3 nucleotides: TGTGCCAGCAGGGAACATCCCTTTAATTCACCCCTCCACTTT.

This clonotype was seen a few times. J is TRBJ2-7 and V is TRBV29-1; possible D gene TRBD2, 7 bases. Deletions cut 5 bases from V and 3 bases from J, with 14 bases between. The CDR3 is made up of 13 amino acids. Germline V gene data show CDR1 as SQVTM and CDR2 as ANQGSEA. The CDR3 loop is CSVNGGASYEQYF. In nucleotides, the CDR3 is TGCAGCGTTAATGGGGGGGCGAGCTACGAGCAGTACTTC.

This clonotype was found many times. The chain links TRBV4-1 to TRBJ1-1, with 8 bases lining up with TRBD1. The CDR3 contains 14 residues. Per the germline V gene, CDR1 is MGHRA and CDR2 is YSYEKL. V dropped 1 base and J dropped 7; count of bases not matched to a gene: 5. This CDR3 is CASSQADRGGEAFF. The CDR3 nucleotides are TGCGCCAGCAGCCAAGCCGACAGGGGAGGTGAAGCTTTCTTT.

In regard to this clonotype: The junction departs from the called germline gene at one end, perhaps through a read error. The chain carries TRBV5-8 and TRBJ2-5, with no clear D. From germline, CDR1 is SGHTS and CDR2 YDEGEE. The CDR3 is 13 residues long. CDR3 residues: CASSFQYQETQHF. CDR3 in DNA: TGTGCCAGCAGCTTCCAGTACCAAGAGACCCAGCACTTC.

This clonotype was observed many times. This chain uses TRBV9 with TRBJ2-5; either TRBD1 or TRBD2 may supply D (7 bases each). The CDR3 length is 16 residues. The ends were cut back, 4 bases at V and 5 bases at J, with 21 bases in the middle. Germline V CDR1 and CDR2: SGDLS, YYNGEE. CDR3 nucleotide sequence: TGTGCCAGCAGCACCTCCGACAGGGTGGGAGGGGAGACCCAGTACTTC. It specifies CASSTSDRVGGETQYF.

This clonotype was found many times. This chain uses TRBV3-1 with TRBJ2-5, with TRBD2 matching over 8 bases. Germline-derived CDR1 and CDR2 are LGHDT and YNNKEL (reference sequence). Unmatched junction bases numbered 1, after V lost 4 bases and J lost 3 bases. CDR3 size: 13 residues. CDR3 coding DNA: TGTGCCAGCAGCCGGCGGGGGGAAGAGACCCAGTACTTC. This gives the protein CASSRRGEETQYF.

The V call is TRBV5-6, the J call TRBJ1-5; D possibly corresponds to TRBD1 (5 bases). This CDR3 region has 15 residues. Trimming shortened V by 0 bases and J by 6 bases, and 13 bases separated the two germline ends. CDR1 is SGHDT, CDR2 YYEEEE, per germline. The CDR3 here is CASSLGTLGIQPQHF. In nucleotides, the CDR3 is TGTGCCAGCAGCTTGGGGACACTGGGGATTCAGCCCCAGCATTTT.

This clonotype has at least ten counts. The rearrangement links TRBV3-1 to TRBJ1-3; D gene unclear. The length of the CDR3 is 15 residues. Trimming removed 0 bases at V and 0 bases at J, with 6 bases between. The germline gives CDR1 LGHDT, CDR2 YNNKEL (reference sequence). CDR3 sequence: CASSQEVYSGNTIYF. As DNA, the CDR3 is TGTGCCAGCAGCCAAGAGGTCTACTCTGGAAACACCATATATTTT.

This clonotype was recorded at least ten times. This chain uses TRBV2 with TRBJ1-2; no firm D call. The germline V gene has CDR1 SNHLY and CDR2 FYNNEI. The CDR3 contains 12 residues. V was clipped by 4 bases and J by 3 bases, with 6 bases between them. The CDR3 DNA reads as TGTGCCAGCAGTGCCCAGTACTATGGCTACACCTTC. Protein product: CASSAQYYGYTF.

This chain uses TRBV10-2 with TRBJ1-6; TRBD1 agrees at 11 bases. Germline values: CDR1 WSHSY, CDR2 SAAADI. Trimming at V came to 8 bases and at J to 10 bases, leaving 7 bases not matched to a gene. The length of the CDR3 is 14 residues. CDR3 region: CASRGQGAISPLHF. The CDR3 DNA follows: TGCGCCAGCCGAGGACAGGGGGCAATATCACCCCTCCACTTT.

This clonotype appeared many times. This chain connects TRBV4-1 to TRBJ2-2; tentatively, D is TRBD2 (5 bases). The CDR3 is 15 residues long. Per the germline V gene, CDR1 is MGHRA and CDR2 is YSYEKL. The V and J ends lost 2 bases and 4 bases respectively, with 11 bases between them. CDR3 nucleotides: TGCGCCAGCAGCCAACCCTCGGGAAGCACCGGGGAGCTGTTTTTT. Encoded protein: CASSQPSGSTGELFF.